Listed below are T cell receptor beta chains from one sample, sequenced in a study of cytomegalovirus exposure and HLA in healthy donors. Produced via immunoSEQ multiplex PCR; TCRdb's table is partial and in-frame only. The profile shows 130,000 or so clones, around 72% of them singletons. The material sequenced was PBMCs. These receptors were obtained from a woman between 18 and 29 years old in good health and CMV-seronegative. The CDR3 runs from the conserved cysteine through the conserved F or W.

v_call cdr3_aa
TRBV6-4 CASSVTSGPQETQYF
TRBV30 CAGGRRETQYF
TRBV9 CASSPLRGGNTGELFF
TRBV29-1 CSVLEYEGNQPQHF
TRBV4-1 CASSETSGRGETQYF
TRBV6-1 CASLGTGGFDEQYF
TRBV5-1 CASSLRGPNEKLFF
TRBV27 CASSLFFSSGSSYEQYF
TRBV18 CASSPGQGGNQPQHF
TRBV5-4 CASSSDGTGVTLGQYF
TRBV5-6 CASSLLGGGELFF
TRBV29-1 CSVRSGGRSDTQYF
TRBV6-1 CASSTRDRAGEQYF
TRBV7-2 CASSLAPLAGGYEQYF
TRBV7-9 CASSPSGSGDNEQFF
TRBV5-1 CASSLTGLAPTNEQFF
TRBV6-5 CASSYLGGRTYGYTF
TRBV5-1 CASSLGAPSGANVLTF
TRBV5-6 CASSSQVTGGGSNEQFF
TRBV5-1 CASSKGREHGELFF
TRBV6-5 CASSSTSGRTDTQYF
TRBV4-1 CASSQAQGLYEQYF
TRBV30 CAYSQGDSQPQHF
TRBV30 CAWSVYRLAAESEQFF
TRBV5-1 CASSGDRAPYEQYF
TRBV9 CASSVAGSGSVETQYF
TRBV4-2 CASSQVVVQRLAVLGEQFF
TRBV5-1 CASSLSTGEYEQYF
TRBV5-1 CASSLLLNTEAFF
TRBV5-1 CASSLEGQGNQPQHF
TRBV6-5 CASSYSSRELVQFF
TRBV29-1 CSVITGSYGYTF
TRBV6-1 CASSEEGGRWGTEAFF
TRBV30 CAWIRAGQKGGTDTQYF
TRBV19 CASSTSNQGNGYTF
TRBV13 CASSLGLATDTQYF
TRBV7-2 CASSPAGLAGSGEQFF
TRBV7-9 CASSLGPGQGKNTEAFF